The rows below give T cell receptor beta chains drawn from one sample of a study of PD-1 blockade in classical Hodgkin lymphoma. Measured with immunoSEQ multiplex PCR; TCRdb has only the in-frame clones, and not every one. In the table there are approximately 22,000 clones, approximately 68% of which are singletons. The material sequenced was CD4+ T cells from blood, taken before the fourth cycle of nivolumab. Receptor source: a human donor with classical Hodgkin lymphoma. Both conserved end residues are part of each CDR3. Clone size, where shown, is once, few, many, or a class for clones that have expanded.

J,V,size,CDR3
TRBJ2-7,TRBV5-5,few,CASSFSTSSYEQYF
TRBJ2-5,TRBV7-2,-,CASSLMGGQETQYF
TRBJ2-3,TRBV18,-,CASSLLARTDTQYF
TRBJ1-2,TRBV28,-,CASSLRASNYGYTF
TRBJ1-5,TRBV12-5,-,CASGKTGDNQPQHF
TRBJ1-4,TRBV5-5,-,CASSPGQGEIFAPKLFF
TRBJ2-2,TRBV10-3,-,CAISEWQPDTGELFF
TRBJ2-5,TRBV7-2,-,CASSPLWRGETQYF
TRBJ2-7,TRBV10-1,-,CASSGQGMYEQYF
TRBJ1-5,TRBV28,-,CASSSNREKGNQPQHF
TRBJ1-2,TRBV9,-,CASSVGTASEDGYTF
TRBJ2-2,TRBV5-4,-,CASSVQGSAGELFF
TRBJ2-1,TRBV19,-,CASSIALGSLAREQFF
TRBJ2-5,TRBV5-1,-,CASSFARGGSEEQYF
TRBJ1-1,TRBV5-6,few,CASSLPANTEAFF
TRBJ1-4,TRBV5-1,-,CASSTQTGGEEKLFF
TRBJ1-1,TRBV30,-,CAWKTQSGRGFTEAFF
TRBJ1-1,TRBV10-3,-,CAISDPGDRNTEAFF
TRBJ2-5,TRBV9,-,CASSVVAGRGTETQYF
TRBJ2-5,TRBV11-1,-,CASSSWTGGETQYF
TRBJ2-3,TRBV2,-,CASNKESTDTQYF
TRBJ2-4,TRBV19,-,CASSIGESKNIQYF
TRBJ1-2,TRBV27,-,CASSQFGSQPSTNYGYTF
TRBJ2-1,TRBV30,-,CAWIQAGGYEQFF
TRBJ2-7,TRBV6-5,once,CASRPAGNYEQYF